The 5 T cell receptor beta chains in this list originate from one sample, sequenced in a study of blood T cell repertoires in COVID-19. Generated by immunoSEQ multiplex PCR, the TCRdb table keeps only in-frame clones and is missing some. This sample has tens of thousands of clones, with around 91% found just once. The sample consisted of peripheral blood. The source is a man between 50 and 59 years old with active COVID-19.

A single count supports this clone. The V gene is TRBV7-2, the J gene TRBJ1-4; TRBD1 might be the D (5 bases). Looked up from germline, CDR1 is SGHTA and CDR2 is FQGNSA. With 5 bases removed from V and 5 bases from J, the gap between germline ends came to 9 bases. CDR3 length: 13 amino acids. The CDR3 sequence is CASSRQSNEKLFF. The CDR3 DNA follows: TGTGCCAGCAGCCGACAGTCAAATGAAAAACTGTTTTTT. The full variable domain, in which reference TRBV7-2 and TRBJ1-4 provide the parts outside the CDR3, is GAGVSQSPSNKVTEKGKDVELRCDPISGHTALYWYRQSLGQGLEFLIYFQGNSAPDKSGLPSDRFSAERTGGSVSTLTIQRTQQEDSAVYLCASSRQSNEKLFFGSGTQLSVL.

This clone has more than one count but fewer than ten. The CDR3 loop reads CASSSGSREGGQPQHF. CDR3 bases: TGTGCCAGCAGCTCAGGTTCGAGGGAGGGTGGCCAGCCCCAGCATTTT. The genes are TRBV7-8 and TRBJ1-5; D remains ambiguous. The ends were cut back, 4 bases at V and 7 bases at J, with 20 bases in the middle. Per the germline V gene, CDR1 is SGHVS and CDR2 is FQNEAQ. The CDR3 totals 16 residues.

This rearrangement joins TRBV5-1 to TRBJ2-7; 7 bases fit TRBD2. The J segment lost 2 bases and the V segment lost 4 bases, leaving 6 bases of the junction unmatched. This CDR3 is built from 14 residues. Germline V CDR1 and CDR2: SGHRS, YFSETQ. CDR3 loop: CASSVTSVTYEQYF. CDR3 nucleotides: TGCGCCAGCAGCGTTACTAGCGTCACCTACGAGCAGTACTTC.

This chain joins TRBV20-1 and TRBJ2-7; D ambiguous. Trimming shortened V by 5 bases and J by 1 base, and 6 bases separated the two germline ends. The CDR3 consists of 11 residues. Germline assignment: CDR1 DFQATT and CDR2 SNEGSKA (reference sequence). This CDR3 reads CSAETSYEQYF. CDR3 DNA sequence: TGCAGTGCTGAAACTTCCTACGAGCAGTACTTC.

V usage is TRBV7-2 and J usage is TRBJ2-3; D not resolved. Germline loops: CDR1 SGHTA, CDR2 FQGNSA. CDR3 length: 13 amino acids. The V end lost 3 bases, the J end lost 9 bases, and 13 bases lay between the germline ends. CDR3 sequence reads: CASSFLPAVTQYF. CDR3 coding DNA: TGTGCCAGCAGCTTTCTTCCCGCGGTCACGCAGTATTTT.